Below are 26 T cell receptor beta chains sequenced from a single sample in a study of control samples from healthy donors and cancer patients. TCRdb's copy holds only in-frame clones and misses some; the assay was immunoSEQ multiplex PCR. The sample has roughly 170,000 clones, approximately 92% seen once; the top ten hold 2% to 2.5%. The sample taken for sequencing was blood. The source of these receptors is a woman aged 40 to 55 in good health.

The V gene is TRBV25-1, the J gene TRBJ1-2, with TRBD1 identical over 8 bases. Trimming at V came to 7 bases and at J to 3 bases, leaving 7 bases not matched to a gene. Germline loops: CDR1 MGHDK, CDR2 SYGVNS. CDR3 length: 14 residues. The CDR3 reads CASTPQGADYGYTF. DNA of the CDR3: TGTGCCAGCACCCCCCAGGGGGCGGACTATGGCTACACCTTC.

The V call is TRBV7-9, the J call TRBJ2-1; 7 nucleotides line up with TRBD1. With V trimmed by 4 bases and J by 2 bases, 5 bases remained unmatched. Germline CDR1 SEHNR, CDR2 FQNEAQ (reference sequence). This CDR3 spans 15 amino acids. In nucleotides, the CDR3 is TGTGCCAGCAGCTCACAGGGGCTCCCCTACAATGAGCAGTTCTTC. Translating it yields CASSSQGLPYNEQFF.

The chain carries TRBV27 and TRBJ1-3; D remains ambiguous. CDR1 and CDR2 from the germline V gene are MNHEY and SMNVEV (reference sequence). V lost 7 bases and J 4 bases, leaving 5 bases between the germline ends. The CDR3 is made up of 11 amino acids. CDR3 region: CASIAGNTIYF. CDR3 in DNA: TGTGCCAGCATTGCAGGAAACACCATATATTTT.

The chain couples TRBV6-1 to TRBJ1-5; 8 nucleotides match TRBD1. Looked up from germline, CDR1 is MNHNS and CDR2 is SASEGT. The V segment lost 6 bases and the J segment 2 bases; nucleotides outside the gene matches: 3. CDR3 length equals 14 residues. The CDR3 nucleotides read TGTGCCAGCAGAGCGACAGGGGGCAATCAGCCCCAGCATTTT. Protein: CASRATGGNQPQHF.

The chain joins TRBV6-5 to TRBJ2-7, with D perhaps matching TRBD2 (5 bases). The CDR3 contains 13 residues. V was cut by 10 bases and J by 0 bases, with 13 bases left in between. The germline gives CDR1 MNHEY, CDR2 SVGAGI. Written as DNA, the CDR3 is TGTGCCATTACGGACTCCTACTCCTACGAGCAGTACTTC. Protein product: CAITDSYSYEQYF.

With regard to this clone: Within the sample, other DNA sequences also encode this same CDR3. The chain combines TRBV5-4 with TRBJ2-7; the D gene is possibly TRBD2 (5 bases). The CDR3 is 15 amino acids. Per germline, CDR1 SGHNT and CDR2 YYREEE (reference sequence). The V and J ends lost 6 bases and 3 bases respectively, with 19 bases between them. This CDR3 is CASKMGSDSLYEQYF. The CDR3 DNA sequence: TGTGCCAGCAAGATGGGATCGGACTCCCTCTACGAGCAGTACTTC.

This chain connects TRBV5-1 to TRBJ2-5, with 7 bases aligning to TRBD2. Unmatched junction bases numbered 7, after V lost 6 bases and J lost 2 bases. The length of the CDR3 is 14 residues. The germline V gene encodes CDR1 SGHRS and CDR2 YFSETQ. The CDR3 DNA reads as TGCGCCAGCAACTCGGGGGGTTGGCAAGAGACCCAGTACTTC. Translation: CASNSGGWQETQYF.

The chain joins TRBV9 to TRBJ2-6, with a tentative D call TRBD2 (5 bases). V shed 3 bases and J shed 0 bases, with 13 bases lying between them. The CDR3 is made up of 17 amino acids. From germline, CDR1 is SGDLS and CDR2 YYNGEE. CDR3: CASSATHGISGANVLTF. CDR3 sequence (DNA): TGTGCCAGCAGCGCGACTCACGGGATCTCTGGGGCCAACGTCCTGACTTTC.

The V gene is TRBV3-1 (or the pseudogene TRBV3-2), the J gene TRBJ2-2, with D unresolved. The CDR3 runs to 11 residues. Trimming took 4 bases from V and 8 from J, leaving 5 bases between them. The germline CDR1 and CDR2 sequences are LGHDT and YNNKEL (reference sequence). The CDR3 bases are TGTGCCAGCAGCCTTTTGGGGGAGCTGTTTTTT. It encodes CASSLLGELFF.

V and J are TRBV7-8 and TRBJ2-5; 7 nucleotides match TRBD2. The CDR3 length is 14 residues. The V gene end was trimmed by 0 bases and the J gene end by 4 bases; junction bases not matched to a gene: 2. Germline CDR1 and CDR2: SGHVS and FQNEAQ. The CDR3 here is CASSLARGLETQYF. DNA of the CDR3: TGTGCCAGCAGCTTAGCGCGGGGGTTAGAGACCCAGTACTTC.

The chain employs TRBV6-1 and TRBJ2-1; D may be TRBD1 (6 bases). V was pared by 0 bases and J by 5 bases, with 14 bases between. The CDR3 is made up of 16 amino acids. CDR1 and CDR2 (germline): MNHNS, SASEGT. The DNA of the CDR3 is TGTGCCAGCAGTGAAGCGCCTATAACAGGGAACAATGAGCAGTTCTTC. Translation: CASSEAPITGNNEQFF.

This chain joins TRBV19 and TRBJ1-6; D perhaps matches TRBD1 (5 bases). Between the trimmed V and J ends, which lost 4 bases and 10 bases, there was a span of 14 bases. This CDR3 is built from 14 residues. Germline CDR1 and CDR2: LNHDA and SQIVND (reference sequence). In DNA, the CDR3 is TGTGCCAGTAGTAGGCCCGGGGGGGACTCACCCCTCCACTTT. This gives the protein CASSRPGGDSPLHF.

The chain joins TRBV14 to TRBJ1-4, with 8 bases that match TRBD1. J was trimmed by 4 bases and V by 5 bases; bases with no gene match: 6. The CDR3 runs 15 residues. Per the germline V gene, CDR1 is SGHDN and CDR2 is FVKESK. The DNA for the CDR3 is TGTGCCAGCAGCGAAAGGGACAGGTTTAATGAAAAACTGTTTTTT. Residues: CASSERDRFNEKLFF.

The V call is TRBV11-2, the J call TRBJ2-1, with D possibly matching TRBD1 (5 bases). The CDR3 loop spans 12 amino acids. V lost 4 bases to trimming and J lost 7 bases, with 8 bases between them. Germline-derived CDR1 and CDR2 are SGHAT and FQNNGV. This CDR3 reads CASSSGKNEQFF. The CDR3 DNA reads TGTGCCAGCAGCTCAGGGAAAAATGAGCAGTTCTTC.

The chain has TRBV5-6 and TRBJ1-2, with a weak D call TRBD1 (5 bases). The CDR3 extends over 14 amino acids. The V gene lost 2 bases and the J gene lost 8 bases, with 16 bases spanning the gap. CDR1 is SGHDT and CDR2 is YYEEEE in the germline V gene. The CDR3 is CASSFQQVMLGYTF. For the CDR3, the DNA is TGTGCCAGCAGCTTTCAACAGGTTATGTTGGGCTACACCTTC.

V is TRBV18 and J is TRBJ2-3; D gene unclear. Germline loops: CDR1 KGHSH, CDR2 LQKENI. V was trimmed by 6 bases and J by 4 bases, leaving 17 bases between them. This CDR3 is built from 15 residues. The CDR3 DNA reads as TGTGCCAGCTCCCCCACCACCAGTCACTCAGATACGCAGTATTTT. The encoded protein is CASSPTTSHSDTQYF.

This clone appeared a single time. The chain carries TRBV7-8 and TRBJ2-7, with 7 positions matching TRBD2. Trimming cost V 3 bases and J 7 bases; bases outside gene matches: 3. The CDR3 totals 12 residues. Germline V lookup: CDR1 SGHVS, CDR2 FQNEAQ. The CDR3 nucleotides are TGTGCCAGCAGCTTCGGGGAGGGGGAGCAGTACTTC. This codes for CASSFGEGEQYF.

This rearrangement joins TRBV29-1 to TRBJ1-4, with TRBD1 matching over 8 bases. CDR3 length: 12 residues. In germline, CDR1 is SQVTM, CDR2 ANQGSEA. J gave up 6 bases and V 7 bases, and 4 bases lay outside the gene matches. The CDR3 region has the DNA TGCAGCGCGCAGGGGGCCTATGAAAAACTGTTTTTT. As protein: CSAQGAYEKLFF.

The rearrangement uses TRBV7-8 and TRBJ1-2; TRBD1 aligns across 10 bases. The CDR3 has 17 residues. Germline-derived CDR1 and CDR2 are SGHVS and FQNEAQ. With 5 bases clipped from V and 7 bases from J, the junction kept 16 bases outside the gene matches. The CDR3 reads CASSHRPGQGKLSGYTF. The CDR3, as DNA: TGTGCCAGCAGCCACCGGCCGGGACAGGGGAAACTTAGTGGCTACACCTTC.

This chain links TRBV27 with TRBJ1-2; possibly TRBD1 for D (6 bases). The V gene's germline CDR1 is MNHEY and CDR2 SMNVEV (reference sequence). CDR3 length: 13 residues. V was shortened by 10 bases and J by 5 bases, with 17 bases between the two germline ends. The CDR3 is CATKPGGAYGYTF. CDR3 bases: TGTGCCACCAAACCCGGGGGGGCTTATGGCTACACCTTC.

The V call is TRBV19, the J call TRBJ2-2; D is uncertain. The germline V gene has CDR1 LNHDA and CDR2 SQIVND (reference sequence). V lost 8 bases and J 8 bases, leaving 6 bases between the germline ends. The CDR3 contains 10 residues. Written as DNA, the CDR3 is TGTGCCAGTGGCGTGGGGGAGCTGTTTTTT. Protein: CASGVGELFF.

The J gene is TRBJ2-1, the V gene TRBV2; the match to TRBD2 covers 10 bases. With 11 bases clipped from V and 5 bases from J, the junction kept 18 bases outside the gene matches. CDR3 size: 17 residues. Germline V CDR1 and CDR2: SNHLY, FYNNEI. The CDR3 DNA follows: TGTGCCGGCTCCCTGACACCTTTAGCGGGGGGAAACAATGAGCAGTTCTTC. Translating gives CAGSLTPLAGGNNEQFF.

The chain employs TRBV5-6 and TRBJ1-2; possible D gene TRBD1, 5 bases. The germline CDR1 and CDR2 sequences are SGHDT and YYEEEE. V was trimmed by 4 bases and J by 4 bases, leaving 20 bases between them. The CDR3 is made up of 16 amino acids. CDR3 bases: TGTGCCAGCAGCCCAAATTCGGGACGGACCATCTATGGCTACACCTTC. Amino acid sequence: CASSPNSGRTIYGYTF.

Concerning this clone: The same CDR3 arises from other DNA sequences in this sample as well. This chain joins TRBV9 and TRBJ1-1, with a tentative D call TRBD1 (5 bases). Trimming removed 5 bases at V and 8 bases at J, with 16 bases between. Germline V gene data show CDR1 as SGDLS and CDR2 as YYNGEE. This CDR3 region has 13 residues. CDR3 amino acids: CASRGRGVGEAFF. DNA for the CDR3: TGTGCCAGCAGGGGGCGGGGGGTAGGAGAAGCTTTCTTT. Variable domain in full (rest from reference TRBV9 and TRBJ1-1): DSGVTQTPKHLITATGQRVTLRCSPRSGDLSVYWYQQSLDQGLQFLIQYYNGEERAKGNILERFSAQQFPDLHSELNLSSLELGDSALYFCASRGRGVGEAFFGQGTRLTVV.

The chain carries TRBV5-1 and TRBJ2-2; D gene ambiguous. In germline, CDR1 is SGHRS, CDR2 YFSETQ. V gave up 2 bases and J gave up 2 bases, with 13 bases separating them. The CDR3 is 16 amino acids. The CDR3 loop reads CASSLDPMINTGELFF. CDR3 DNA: TGCGCCAGCAGCTTAGACCCAATGATCAACACCGGGGAGCTGTTTTTT.

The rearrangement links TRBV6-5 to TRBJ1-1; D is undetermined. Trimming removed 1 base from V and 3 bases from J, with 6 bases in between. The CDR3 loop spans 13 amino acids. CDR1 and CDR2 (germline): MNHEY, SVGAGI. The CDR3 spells CASSYFKDTEAFF. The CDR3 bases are TGTGCCAGCAGTTACTTTAAGGACACTGAAGCTTTCTTT.